The 20 T cell receptor beta chains reported below all come from one sample, sequenced in a study of CD8+ T cells in alopecia areata listed by TCRdb under 2018. Library preparation used the immunoSEQ multiplex PCR assay. For TCR sequencing, RNA was extracted from every sample and reverse transcribed into cDNA to serve as template. Held by TCRdb, this immuneACCESS table contains in-frame sequences only and omits some clones. Under half of the omission traces to an unresolved V gene where checked; the cause of the rest is unknown. The sample profile shows fewer than 200,000 clones; 50% to 70% of them were found once. The top ten clonotypes cover around 15% of the sample. What the time point label conveys for this sample: baseline before oral tofacitinib. This material consisted of CD4+ T cells sorted from blood, taken at week 0. Receptors originate from a human donor with alopecia areata.

V gene TRBV7-8 combines with J gene TRBJ1-1, with 11 bases fitting TRBD1. Looked up from germline, CDR1 is SGHVS and CDR2 is FQNEAQ. The CDR3 has 15 amino acids. Trimming removed 9 bases from V and 0 bases from J; junction bases left unmatched: 6. The CDR3 sequence is CASKGQGEMNTEAFF. The CDR3 region has the DNA TGTGCCAGTAAGGGACAGGGGGAAATGAACACTGAAGCTTTCTTT.

The V call is TRBV29-1, the J call TRBJ2-7, with D possibly matching TRBD2 (6 bases). The CDR3 loop spans 13 amino acids. CDR1 is SQVTM, CDR2 ANQGSEA, per germline. V was shortened by 4 bases and J by 3 bases, with 13 bases between the two germline ends. CDR3 protein: CSVGGIFGYEQYF. The CDR3 DNA sequence: TGCAGCGTTGGCGGGATCTTTGGCTACGAGCAGTACTTC.

The chain combines TRBV25-1 with TRBJ1-4; D gene unclear. The CDR3 covers 14 residues. Germline CDR1 reads MGHDK; CDR2 reads SYGVNS. Trimming took 9 bases from V and 0 from J, leaving 11 bases between them. The CDR3 sequence is CASASYATNEKLFF. The DNA for the CDR3 is TGTGCCAGTGCGTCGTACGCAACTAATGAAAAACTGTTTTTT.

This clone was counted only a few times. The gene calls are TRBV10-3 and TRBJ2-5, with D unresolved. The germline V and J ends were trimmed by 6 bases and 3 bases, with 5 bases remaining between them. The CDR3 length is 11 residues. The germline CDR1 and CDR2 sequences are ENHRY and SYGVKD. Here the CDR3 reads CAIRGEETQYF. CDR3 coding DNA: TGTGCCATCAGGGGCGAAGAGACCCAGTACTTC.

V gene TRBV30 combines with J gene TRBJ2-2; no clear D gene. The CDR3 has 13 amino acids. Between the trimmed V and J ends, which lost 4 bases and 5 bases, there was a span of 11 bases. Germline CDR1 is GTSNPN and CDR2 is SVGIG (reference sequence). The CDR3 reads CAWNLFMTGELFF. CDR3 DNA: TGTGCCTGGAACCTTTTTATGACCGGGGAGCTGTTTTTT.

This chain connects TRBV30 to TRBJ2-3; 7 nucleotides line up with TRBD2. This CDR3 comprises 15 residues. Unmatched junction bases numbered 12, after V lost 3 bases and J lost 6 bases. Germline CDR1 is GTSNPN and CDR2 is SVGIG (reference sequence). This chain's CDR3 is CAWSLGGGSSDTQYF. CDR3 nucleotides: TGTGCCTGGAGCCTTGGGGGGGGATCTAGTGATACGCAGTATTTT.

This clone was seen more than once but under ten times. V gene TRBV9 combines with J gene TRBJ2-7; no reliable D call. The CDR3 has 16 amino acids. The germline V and J ends were trimmed by 0 bases and 1 base, with 14 bases remaining between them. Germline CDR1 reads SGDLS; CDR2 reads YYNGEE. CDR3 sequence reads: CASSVATGNPSYEQYF. The CDR3 nucleotides are TGTGCCAGCAGCGTAGCTACGGGCAACCCATCCTACGAGCAGTACTTC.

This clone appeared many times. The chain links TRBV7-6 to TRBJ2-3; D is uncertain. Germline V gives CDR1 SGHVS, CDR2 FNYEAQ. The V gene lost 4 bases and the J gene lost 8 bases, with 10 bases spanning the gap. The CDR3 length is 12 residues. The CDR3 DNA follows: TGTGCCAGCAGCTACGAGTTTGGTACGCAGTATTTT. Translating it yields CASSYEFGTQYF. The variable domain in full, with the rest retrieved from reference TRBV7-6 and TRBJ2-3, is GAGVSQSPRYKVTKRGQDVALRCDPISGHVSLYWYRQALGQGPEFLTYFNYEAQQDKSGLPNDRFSAERPEGSISTLTIQRTEQRDSAMYRCASSYEFGTQYFGPGTRLTVL.

This clone was counted a single time. J is TRBJ2-6 and V is TRBV29-1; no definite D call. V lost 0 bases and J lost 0, with 9 bases in between. The CDR3 covers 16 residues. Germline V gene data show CDR1 as SQVTM and CDR2 as ANQGSEA. The CDR3 loop reads CSVEDPRPSGANVLTF. DNA of the CDR3: TGCAGCGTTGAAGACCCAAGGCCCTCTGGGGCCAACGTCCTGACTTTC.

The chain has TRBV9 and TRBJ2-2; TRBD1 aligns across 7 bases. CDR3 length: 16 amino acids. Germline V gene data show CDR1 as SGDLS and CDR2 as YYNGEE. J lost 6 bases, V lost 3 bases, and 11 bases had no gene match. Here the CDR3 reads CASSARQGIVAGELFF. The CDR3 DNA reads TGTGCCAGCAGCGCCCGACAGGGAATTGTGGCCGGGGAGCTGTTTTTT.

The rearrangement links TRBV27 to TRBJ1-5; no definite D call. The germline gives CDR1 MNHEY, CDR2 SMNVEV (reference sequence). Trimming took 8 bases from V and 5 from J, leaving 13 bases between them. The CDR3 spans 13 residues. CDR3 sequence (DNA): TGTGCCAGCCGGTCAGCTGATCATCAGCCCCAGCATTTT. Its protein product is CASRSADHQPQHF.

The chain employs TRBV15 and TRBJ1-1; no firm D call. Germline V CDR1 and CDR2: LNHNV, YYDKDF (reference sequence). The CDR3 is 12 residues long. V was cut by 1 base and J by 0 bases, with 0 bases left in between. The CDR3 is CATSRVNTEAFF. The CDR3 bases are TGTGCCACCAGCAGAGTGAACACTGAAGCTTTCTTT.

The chain has TRBV9 and TRBJ1-3; no firm D call. The CDR3 has 15 residues. Looked up from germline, CDR1 is SGDLS and CDR2 is YYNGEE. Trimming stripped 0 bases from V and 1 base from J, with 8 bases between. CDR3 sequence: CASSVDVGSGNTIYF. Written as DNA, the CDR3 is TGTGCCAGCAGCGTAGATGTAGGGTCTGGAAACACCATATATTTT.

The chain recombines TRBV4-1 with TRBJ2-3; D not certain. Germline-derived CDR1 and CDR2 are MGHRA and YSYEKL. Trimming removed 1 base at V and 2 bases at J, with 7 bases between. The CDR3 sequence is 14 residues long. Written as DNA, the CDR3 is TGCGCCAGCAGCCAAGGAGAGCCCACAGATACGCAGTATTTT. Amino acids: CASSQGEPTDTQYF.

V gene TRBV6-5 combines with J gene TRBJ2-7; a weak D match, TRBD2 (5 bases). The CDR3 spans 14 residues. Germline CDR1 is MNHEY and CDR2 is SVGAGI. Deletions cut 8 bases from V and 8 bases from J, with 22 bases between. CDR3 nucleotides: TGTGCCAGCGGGAAGGACGGAGGCCGGGTGAAGCAGTACTTC. As protein: CASGKDGGRVKQYF.

The gene calls are TRBV6-5 and TRBJ1-4; weak D call: TRBD1 (5 bases). This CDR3 has 15 amino acids. Germline CDR1 reads MNHEY; CDR2 reads SVGAGI. Trimming removed 6 bases at V and 6 bases at J, with 17 bases between. This CDR3 reads CASRWLGRQDEKLFF. Here the CDR3 DNA reads TGTGCCAGCAGATGGTTGGGACGTCAGGATGAAAAACTGTTTTTT.

This rearrangement joins TRBV2 to TRBJ2-7; 8 nucleotides align to TRBD2. CDR3 length equals 16 residues. The trim removed 5 bases at V and 7 bases at J, leaving 16 bases unmatched. The germline CDR1 and CDR2 sequences are SNHLY and FYNNEI. The CDR3 DNA sequence: TGTGCCAGCAGTTCGGGGGGTAGCGGGGAAGTGGAGGAGCAGTACTTC. It encodes CASSSGGSGEVEEQYF.

The gene calls are TRBV11-2 and TRBJ1-1; D not resolved. From germline, CDR1 is SGHAT and CDR2 FQNNGV. The CDR3 extends over 14 amino acids. Trimming took off 5 bases at V and 4 bases at J, with 14 bases between the two ends. In nucleotides, the CDR3 is TGTGCCAGCAGCCCACATACATCGGGCACTGAAGCTTTCTTT. Protein product: CASSPHTSGTEAFF.

This chain uses TRBV12-5 with TRBJ2-7; 8 bases fit TRBD1. Germline V CDR1 and CDR2: LGHNT, FRNRAP. J gave up 6 bases and V 6 bases, and 10 bases lay outside the gene matches. The length of the CDR3 is 14 residues. The CDR3 DNA sequence: TGTGCTAGTGGCCTAGGACAGGGTCTGAGCGAGCAGTACTTC. Residues: CASGLGQGLSEQYF.

The chain recombines TRBV28 with TRBJ1-5; 8 positions agree with TRBD1. Per germline, CDR1 MDHEN and CDR2 SYDVKM. Losses at the gene ends were 6 bases for V and 2 bases for J; bases not matched to a gene: 9. The CDR3 has 16 residues. The DNA for the CDR3 is TGTGCCAGCAGCCGAACCGGACAGGGCGGCAATCAGCCCCAGCATTTT. Translation gives CASSRTGQGGNQPQHF.